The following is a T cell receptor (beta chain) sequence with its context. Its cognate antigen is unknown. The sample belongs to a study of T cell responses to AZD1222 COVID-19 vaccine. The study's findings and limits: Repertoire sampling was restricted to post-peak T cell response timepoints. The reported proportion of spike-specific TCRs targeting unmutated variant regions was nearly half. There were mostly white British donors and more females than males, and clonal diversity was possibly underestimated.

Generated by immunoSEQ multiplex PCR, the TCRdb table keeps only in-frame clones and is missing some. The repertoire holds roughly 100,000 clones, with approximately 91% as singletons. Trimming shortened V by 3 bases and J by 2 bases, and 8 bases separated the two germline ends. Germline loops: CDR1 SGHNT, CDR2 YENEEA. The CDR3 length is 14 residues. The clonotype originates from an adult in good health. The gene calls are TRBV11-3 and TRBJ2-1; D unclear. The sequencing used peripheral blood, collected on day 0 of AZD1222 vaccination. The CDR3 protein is CASSFSQPYNEQFF. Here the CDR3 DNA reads TGTGCCAGCAGCTTTTCCCAGCCCTACAATGAGCAGTTCTTC.